Sequencing of this TCR beta chain was carried out in a study of beta chain features in type 1 diabetes. Comment on this clone: Its antigen is not known.

The CDR3 covers 15 residues. Germline CDR1 LNHDA, CDR2 SQIVND (reference sequence). Germline trimming cut 6 bases from V and 3 bases from J; bases unmatched to any gene: 10. Study-wide results and limits: For patients, the naive, central memory and Treg TCRB repertoires appeared more alike than for healthy donors. Shortening of TCRB CDR3s, moderate but significant, appeared in all four CD4+ subsets of Type 1 diabetes patients. It was not settled here whether HLA type affects TCRB rearrangement.

Reverse transcribing all isolated RNA meant expressed TCRB transcripts were sequenced. Clones were sequenced by immunoSEQ multiplex PCR, and TCRdb holds only the in-frame ones, with some missing. The data show about 270,000 clones, with roughly an eighth seen just once and 0.015% to 0.02% held by the top ten. The receptor's source is a man in his thirties or forties with type 1 diabetes. The specimen sequenced was naive CD4+ T cells from blood. The rearrangement joins TRBV19 to TRBJ1-2; 7 bases agree with TRBD1. CDR3 nucleotide sequence: TGTGCCAGTAGGGGCACAGGGGCCAAGTACTATGGCTACACCTTC. Its translation is CASRGTGAKYYGYTF. The whole variable domain, remainder taken from reference TRBV19 and TRBJ1-2, is DGGITQSPKYLFRKEGQNVTLSCEQNLNHDAMYWYRQDPGQGLRLIYYSQIVNDFQKGDIAEGYSVSREKKESFPLTVTSAQKNPTAFYLCASRGTGAKYYGYTFGSGTRLTVV.